This T cell receptor (beta chain) appears in the sequencing data of a study of immune heterogeneity within non-small cell lung tumors. Template material for each sample was 450 to 750 ng of bulk tumor genomic DNA. While surgery was under way, several biopsies spaced far apart were taken per primary tumor. Undergoing curative surgery were patients whose non-small cell lung cancer was untreated and newly diagnosed. Overall study findings and caveats: Identical dominant CDR3 beta clonotypes recurred across a patient's tumor sites, together with site-unique high-frequency clones. Local T-cell clonality tracked moderately but significantly with local tumor mutational burden, giving an R of about 0.31.

The CDR3 is made up of 15 amino acids. Germline CDR1 reads SGDLS; CDR2 reads YYNGEE. A multiplex PCR containing 32 V primers and 13 J primers was used to amplify TCR beta CDR3. TCRdb itself ran the multiplex PCR reads through MiXCR, one entry per CDR3 protein. The repertoire holds 20,000 to 25,000 distinct CDR3 sequences, with about 30% as singletons. A note on this clonotype: Its matching antigen is unknown. Since a much larger clone is just one base distant, this may be a read error.

This clonotype was sampled from a man aged 35-49 years with non-small cell lung cancer. The chain combines TRBV9 with TRBJ2-3; D tentatively fits TRBD1 or TRBD2 (5 bases each). The sequenced material came from lung tumor tissue. The CDR3: CDSSGEPTALDTQYF. The CDR3 DNA sequence: TGTGACAGCAGCGGTGAACCGACAGCCTTAGATACGCAGTATTTT. Variable domain in full (rest from reference TRBV9 and TRBJ2-3): DSGVTQTPKHLITATGQRVTLRCSPRSGDLSVYWYQQSLDQGLQFLIQYYNGEERAKGNILERFSAQQFPDLHSELNLSSLELGDSALYFCDSSGEPTALDTQYFGPGTRLTVL.